This entry concerns a single T cell receptor (beta chain). Its antigen is unknown. This record comes from a study of PD-1 blockade in mismatch repair-deficient tumors. Overall study findings and caveats: Tumor-resident clones, often undetectable pretreatment in blood, expanded then contracted after pembrolizumab.

Assay used: immunoSEQ multiplex PCR; TCRdb lists only in-frame clones, some missing. The table includes roughly 38,000 clones, 80% to 85% detected once. V trimming: 4 bases; J trimming: 1 base; junction bases outside the gene matches: 4. This CDR3 spans 15 amino acids. The V gene's germline CDR1 is SGHRS and CDR2 YFSETQ. The source material was PBMCs, sampled about 40 weeks after starting pembrolizumab. The chain joins TRBV5-1 to TRBJ1-5; 8 bases align to TRBD1. The TCR was taken from an adult with mismatch repair-deficient cancer. CDR3 amino acids: CASSPWTGSNQPQHF. The CDR3, as DNA: TGCGCCAGCAGCCCCTGGACAGGGAGCAATCAGCCCCAGCATTTT.